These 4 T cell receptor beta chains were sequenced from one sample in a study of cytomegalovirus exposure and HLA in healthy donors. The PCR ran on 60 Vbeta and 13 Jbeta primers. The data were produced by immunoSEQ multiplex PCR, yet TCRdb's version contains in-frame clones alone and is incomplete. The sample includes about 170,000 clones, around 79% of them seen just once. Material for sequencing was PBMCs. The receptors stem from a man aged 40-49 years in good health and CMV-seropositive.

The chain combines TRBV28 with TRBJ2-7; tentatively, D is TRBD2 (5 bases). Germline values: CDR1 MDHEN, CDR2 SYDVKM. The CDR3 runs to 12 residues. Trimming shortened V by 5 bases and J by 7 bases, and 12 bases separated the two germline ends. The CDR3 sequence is CASSPPRTEQYF. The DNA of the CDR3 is TGTGCCAGCAGTCCACCAAGGACTGAGCAGTACTTC. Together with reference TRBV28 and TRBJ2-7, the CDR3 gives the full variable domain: DVKVTQSSRYLVKRTGEKVFLECVQDMDHENMFWYRQDPGLGLRLIYFSYDVKMKEKGDIPEGYSVSREKKERFSLILESASTNQTSMYLCASSPPRTEQYFGPGTRLTVT.

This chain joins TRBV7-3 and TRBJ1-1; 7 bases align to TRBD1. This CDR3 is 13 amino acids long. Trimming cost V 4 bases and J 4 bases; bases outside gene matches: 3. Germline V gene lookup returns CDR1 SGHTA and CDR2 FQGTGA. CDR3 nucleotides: TGTGCCAGCAGCTACGACAGGGCCACTGAAGCTTTCTTT. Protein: CASSYDRATEAFF. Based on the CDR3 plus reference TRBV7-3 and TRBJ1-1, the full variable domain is GAGVSQTPSNKVTEKGKYVELRCDPISGHTALYWYRQSLGQGPEFLIYFQGTGAADDSGLPNDRFFAVRPEGSVSTLKIQRTERGDSAVYLCASSYDRATEAFFGQGTRLTVV.

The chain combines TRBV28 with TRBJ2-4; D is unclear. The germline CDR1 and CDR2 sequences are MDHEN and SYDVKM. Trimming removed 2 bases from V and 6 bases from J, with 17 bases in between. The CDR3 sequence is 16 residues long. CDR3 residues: CASSLPTGSYGNIQYF. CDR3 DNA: TGTGCCAGCAGTTTACCAACCGGTTCTTACGGAAACATTCAGTACTTC.

CDR3 nucleotides: TGTGCCAGCAGGACCCCGAATCCGGGGGTGGACGAGCAGTACTTC. Translating gives CASRTPNPGVDEQYF. The chain couples TRBV6-5 to TRBJ2-7; D is perhaps TRBD2 (6 bases). The V end was cut by 6 bases, the J end by 5 bases, with 20 bases between. The CDR3 is made up of 15 amino acids. Looked up from germline, CDR1 is MNHEY and CDR2 is SVGAGI.